This paragraph reports one TCR beta chain. The target of this receptor is not known. Base qualities are not at hand, and no much larger clone is one base apart. TCRbeta CDR3 regions were amplified from genomic DNA by means of the immunoSEQ Assay, a bias-controlled multiplex PCR. In the paper's pipeline: Within the assay, amplification of reference gene primers was used to estimate how many nucleated cells each sample contained. Sequence reads were collapsed and filtered to measure the absolute abundance of every unique TCRbeta CDR3 rearrangement. For each sample, productive Simpson clonality was calculated as the square root of Simpson's diversity index across productive rearrangements. The immuneACCESS repertoire file appears here via TCRdb, limited to in-frame rearrangements. These files lack a portion of the clones; in checked studies, under half of the deficit traces to unresolved V genes, and the cause of the others is not known. V and J calls plus clone size are reproduced from that table; the DNA served to infer D and trimming. The sample table records approximately 61,000 clones; around 85% of these occur just once. Of the sample, 5% to 6.5% is held by the ten largest clones.

Each collaborating institution followed its own protocols to collect whole blood in K2EDTA tubes. For TCRbeta analysis, collaborators shipped samples as frozen whole blood, isolated PBMCs, or DNA extracted from either of those sample types. Including the terminal cysteine and phenylalanine, the CDR3 comprises 15 residues. The only DNA kept is the CDR3, 45 bases in frame from the first base. Per the germline V gene (reference sequence), SGHNT is the CDR1 and YYREEE is the CDR2. Here V drops 0 bases and J drops 4 bases, and the junction holds 5 bases not matched to any gene. The source of the sample is a study of blood T cell repertoires in COVID-19 (dated by TCRdb to 2020 to 2022). Study-level background: Samples from collaborators originated in the United States, Italy and Spain and spanned both the acute and convalescent phases of COVID-19. The samples were drawn from two sources: the first 160 participants of the ongoing ImmuneRACE study, and 1,200 or so subjects contributed by 6 global collaborators. Where HLA class I and class II types were available, the types were taken from metadata supplied by the sample provider, not from assay-based typing. A freely available public database, intended as a resource for researchers studying the immune response to SARS-CoV-2, is where the repertoires were released. The sample metadata nearly always contained a de-identified subject ID, COVID-19 status, age in years and sex. The prospective study material was composed of cDNA or gDNA derived from T cells, B-cell-depleted T cells, or PBMCs. Subjects who had been exposed to COVID-19, were actively infected with it, or had recovered from it provided the deeply sampled blood TCRbeta repertoires that made up the dataset.

Points the paper makes about the study in general: The quantity of clinical and demographic metadata differed by source and by participant and was supplied without curation.

Input material: peripheral blood. The TCR was taken from a man between 65 and 79 years old with acute or convalescent COVID-19. The chain is encoded by TRBV5-4 joined to TRBJ1-2; 8 bases in the junction line up with TRBD1. The nucleotide sequence is TGTGCCAGCAGCTTGGTGGCAGGGGGCAGCTATGGCTACACCTTC. It translates as CASSLVAGGSYGYTF.